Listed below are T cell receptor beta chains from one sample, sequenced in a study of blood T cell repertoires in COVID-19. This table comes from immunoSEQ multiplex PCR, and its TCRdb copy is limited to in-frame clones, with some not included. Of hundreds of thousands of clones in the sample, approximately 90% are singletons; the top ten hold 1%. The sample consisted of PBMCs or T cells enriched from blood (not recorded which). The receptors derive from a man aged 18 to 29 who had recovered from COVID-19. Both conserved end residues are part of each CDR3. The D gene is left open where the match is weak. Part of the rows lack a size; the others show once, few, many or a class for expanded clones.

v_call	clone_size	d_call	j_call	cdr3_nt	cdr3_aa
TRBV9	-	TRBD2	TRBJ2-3	TGTGCCAGCAGCGCCTATTATAGCGGGGGAACAGATACGCAGTATTTT	CASSAYYSGGTDTQYF
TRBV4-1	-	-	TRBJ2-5	TGCGCCAGCAGCCAAGTTGGCTTGGTGTCGGAGACCCAGTACTTC	CASSQVGLVSETQYF
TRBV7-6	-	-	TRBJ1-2	TGTGCCAGCAGCCTCTGGACAGAGACCAGGATTAACTATGGCTACACCTTC	CASSLWTETRINYGYTF
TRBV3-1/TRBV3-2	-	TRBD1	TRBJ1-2	TGTGCCAGCAGCCAGCGGGACAGGGACGGATTGGGCTATGGCTACACCTTC	CASSQRDRDGLGYGYTF
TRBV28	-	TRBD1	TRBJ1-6	TGTGCCAGCAGTTCACCCACAGGGGCCGATTCACCCCTCCACTTT	CASSSPTGADSPLHF
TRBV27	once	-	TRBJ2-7	TGTGCCAGCAGTGACTTCCGGCGGGACTACGAGCAGTACTTC	CASSDFRRDYEQYF
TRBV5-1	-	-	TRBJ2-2	TGCGCCAGCAGCTTGGTCGGCGGAGTCAACACCGGGGAGCTGTTTTTT	CASSLVGGVNTGELFF
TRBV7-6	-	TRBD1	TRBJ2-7	TGTGCCAGCAGCTTAGGGGACAGTGTCTCCTACGAGCAGTACTTC	CASSLGDSVSYEQYF
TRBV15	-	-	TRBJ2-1	TGTGCCACCAGCAGAGTGGAGAGCAGAGAGCAGTTCTTC	CATSRVESREQFF
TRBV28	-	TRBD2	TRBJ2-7	TGTGCCAGCAGTAAGACTAGCGGGACCTACGAGCAGTACTTC	CASSKTSGTYEQYF
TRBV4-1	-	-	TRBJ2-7	TGCGCCAGCAGCTTCCGGGATGGCTATTACGAGCAGTACTTC	CASSFRDGYYEQYF
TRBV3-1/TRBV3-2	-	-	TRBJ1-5	TGTGCCAGCAGCCAAGATGAGGCCTCTAACCCCCAGCATTTT	CASSQDEASNPQHF
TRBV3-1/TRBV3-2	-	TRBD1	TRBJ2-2	TGTGCCAGCAGCCGGACAGGGGGTGGCACCGGGGAGCTGTTTTTT	CASSRTGGGTGELFF
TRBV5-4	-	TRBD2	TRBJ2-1	TGTGCCAGCAGCTTGGGCTCTAGCGGATACAATGAGCAGTTCTTC	CASSLGSSGYNEQFF